This note documents a single TCR beta chain sequence. Its antigen remains unknown. This entry belongs to a study of circulating and synovial CD4+ cells in juvenile arthritis. Study outcomes and limitations: Circulating pathogenic-like and bulk T cells looked alike by Vbeta family usage. Overlap with synovium rose as more T cells were sequenced. Some such blood samples were as oligoclonal as synovium.

V dropped 1 base and J dropped 4 bases, with 4 bases sitting between them. CDR1 is LNHDA and CDR2 is SQIVND in the germline V gene (reference sequence). The CDR3 loop spans 13 amino acids. The assay was immunoSEQ multiplex PCR, and TCRdb's table has in-frame clones only and misses some. This sample has about 36,000 clones; around 96% occur once, and the top ten carry approximately 0.7%. This TCR derives from a human donor with juvenile idiopathic arthritis. The sequenced sample consisted of CD4+ T cells from blood. The chain has TRBV19 and TRBJ1-4; D call uncertain. The CDR3 loop is CASSIGSNEKLFF. The DNA for the CDR3 is TGTGCCAGTAGTATAGGCAGTAATGAAAAACTGTTTTTT.